The rows below give T cell receptor beta chains drawn from one sample of a study of blood T cells in healthy people across ages. TCRdb reprocessed the 5' RACE reads via MiXCR and lists one record per CDR3 protein. Here the sample spans more than 1.4 million distinct CDR3 sequences, approximately 40% being singletons. The sample consisted of blood. These receptor sequences come from a woman aged 18-30 years in good health. CDR3s include the opening cysteine and the closing phenylalanine or tryptophan. A D gene is named only where the DNA matches it firmly. Only some rows state a clone size, as once, few, many or a class for expanded clones.

size: few; J: TRBJ1-2; D: NA; length: 14; V: TRBV12-3/TRBV12-4; CDR3: CASPVLWVNYGYTF; DNA: TGTGCCAGCCCAGTTTTGTGGGTCAACTATGGCTACACCTTC
size: NA; J: TRBJ2-5; D: NA; length: 14; V: TRBV18; CDR3: CASSTRSGEETQYF; DNA: TGTGCCAGCTCAACCCGTAGCGGCGAAGAGACCCAGTACTTC
size: NA; J: TRBJ1-1; D: TRBD1; length: 17; V: TRBV4-1; CDR3: CASSLHGERTGNTEAFF; DNA: TGCGCCAGCAGCCTCCACGGCGAGCGGACAGGGAACACTGAAGCTTTCTTT
size: NA; J: TRBJ1-1; D: NA; length: 14; V: TRBV27; CDR3: CASSLSVANTEAFF; DNA: TGTGCCAGCAGTTTATCTGTGGCGAACACTGAAGCTTTCTTT
size: few; J: TRBJ2-3; D: NA; length: 16; V: TRBV7-3; CDR3: CASSFGASPQTDTQYF; DNA: TGTGCCAGCAGCTTTGGGGCCTCTCCCCAGACAGATACGCAGTATTTT
size: few; J: TRBJ2-7; D: NA; length: 15; V: TRBV12-3/TRBV12-4; CDR3: CASSLGSPTAEEQYF; DNA: TGTGCCAGCAGTTTAGGGTCCCCTACGGCGGAAGAGCAGTACTTC
size: NA; J: TRBJ2-5; D: NA; length: 13; V: TRBV2; CDR3: CASSGYRDPGEYF; DNA: TGTGCCAGCAGTGGCTACAGGGACCCGGGGGAGTACTTC
size: NA; J: TRBJ2-1; D: NA; length: 15; V: TRBV6-1; CDR3: CASSDPGARYNEQFF; DNA: TGTGCCAGCAGTGATCCGGGAGCGCGATACAATGAGCAGTTCTTC
size: few; J: TRBJ1-2; D: NA; length: 11; V: TRBV29-1; CDR3: CSVPDGYGYTF; DNA: TGCAGCGTCCCCGACGGCTATGGCTACACCTTC
size: NA; J: TRBJ1-6; D: NA; length: 13; V: TRBV10-1; CDR3: CASRGEGDSPLHF; DNA: TGCGCCAGCAGGGGCGAAGGGGATTCACCCCTCCACTTT
size: NA; J: TRBJ2-1; D: NA; length: 10; V: TRBV29-1; CDR3: CSVAEETQFF; DNA: TGCAGCGTTGCGGAAGAGACCCAGTTCTTC
size: NA; J: TRBJ2-7; D: NA; length: 14; V: TRBV20-1; CDR3: CSAGGPGVGNEQYF; DNA: TGCAGTGCAGGAGGGCCGGGGGTGGGGAACGAGCAGTACTTC
size: few; J: TRBJ1-3; D: NA; length: 16; V: TRBV5-1; CDR3: CASSVGTGFSGNTIYF; DNA: TGCGCCAGCAGCGTAGGAACAGGTTTCTCTGGAAACACCATATATTTT
size: NA; J: TRBJ2-7; D: NA; length: 15; V: TRBV5-1; CDR3: CASSSGASGGLEQYF; DNA: TGCGCCAGCAGCTCGGGGGCTAGCGGTGGTCTCGAGCAGTACTTC
size: NA; J: TRBJ1-5; D: NA; length: 13; V: TRBV12-3/TRBV12-4; CDR3: CASSFKGNQPQHF; DNA: TGTGCCAGCAGTTTTAAGGGTAATCAGCCCCAGCATTTT
size: few; J: TRBJ2-5; D: TRBD2; length: 15; V: TRBV29-1; CDR3: CSVDGEGGNQETQYF; DNA: TGCAGCGTTGATGGGGAGGGAGGGAACCAAGAGACCCAGTACTTC
size: few; J: TRBJ2-3; D: TRBD1; length: 15; V: TRBV9; CDR3: CASSLLGGHTDTQYF; DNA: TGTGCCAGCAGCCTGTTAGGGGGCCACACAGATACGCAGTATTTT
size: NA; J: TRBJ2-3; D: NA; length: 15; V: TRBV7-2; CDR3: CASSPPEAVGYTQYF; DNA: TGTGCCAGCAGCCCACCCGAGGCGGTTGGGTATACGCAGTATTTT
size: NA; J: TRBJ1-1; D: TRBD1; length: 14; V: TRBV18; CDR3: CASSPGQGETEAFF; DNA: TGTGCCAGCTCTCCCGGACAGGGGGAAACTGAAGCTTTCTTT
size: few; J: TRBJ2-3; D: TRBD2; length: 16; V: TRBV25-1; CDR3: CASSEHSGPYTDTQYF; DNA: TGTGCCAGCAGTGAACATAGCGGGCCCTACACAGATACGCAGTATTTT
size: NA; J: TRBJ2-5; D: TRBD2; length: 20; V: TRBV7-2; CDR3: CASSPNPGLAGAWGQETQYF; DNA: TGTGCCAGCAGCCCTAACCCGGGACTAGCGGGGGCCTGGGGACAAGAGACCCAGTACTTC
size: NA; J: TRBJ2-1; D: NA; length: 14; V: TRBV20-1; CDR3: CSAREGGSYNEQFF; DNA: TGCAGTGCCCGCGAGGGGGGGAGCTACAATGAGCAGTTCTTC
size: NA; J: TRBJ2-2; D: NA; length: 14; V: TRBV20-1; CDR3: CSAPGTPVTGELFF; DNA: TGCAGTGCTCCCGGGACTCCCGTAACCGGGGAGCTGTTTTTT
size: few; J: TRBJ1-2; D: NA; length: 13; V: TRBV28; CDR3: CASRYGFNYGYTF; DNA: TGTGCCAGCAGATATGGGTTTAACTATGGCTACACCTTC
size: NA; J: TRBJ1-5; D: NA; length: 14; V: TRBV29-1; CDR3: CSVVLGVSNQPQHF; DNA: TGCAGCGTTGTGCTGGGTGTAAGCAATCAGCCCCAGCATTTT
size: NA; J: TRBJ2-1; D: TRBD2; length: 16; V: TRBV20-1; CDR3: CSARPTSGSNYNEQFF; DNA: TGCAGTGCACGCCCGACTAGCGGGAGTAACTACAATGAGCAGTTCTTC
size: NA; J: TRBJ2-3; D: NA; length: 13; V: TRBV5-1; CDR3: CASRQYSTDTQYF; DNA: TGCGCCAGTAGACAGTATAGCACAGATACGCAGTATTTT
size: few; J: TRBJ2-1; D: TRBD2; length: 16; V: TRBV15; CDR3: CATSRDQGLAGDEQFF; DNA: TGTGCCACCAGCAGAGATCAAGGACTAGCGGGCGATGAGCAGTTCTTC
size: NA; J: TRBJ2-5; D: NA; length: 15; V: TRBV3-1; CDR3: CASSYPSAAQETQYF; DNA: TGTGCCAGCAGCTATCCTTCAGCGGCCCAAGAGACCCAGTACTTC
size: NA; J: TRBJ1-4; D: TRBD1; length: 16; V: TRBV4-1; CDR3: CASSAQTGGANEKLFF; DNA: TGCGCCAGCAGCGCCCAAACAGGGGGAGCTAATGAAAAACTGTTTTTT
size: NA; J: TRBJ2-7; D: NA; length: 12; V: TRBV27; CDR3: CASGVGLSEQYF; DNA: TGTGCCAGCGGAGTTGGGTTAAGCGAGCAGTACTTC
size: NA; J: TRBJ1-1; D: NA; length: 13; V: TRBV20-1; CDR3: CSARDYSETEAFF; DNA: TGCAGTGCTAGAGACTATTCTGAGACTGAAGCTTTCTTT
size: few; J: TRBJ2-5; D: TRBD1; length: 15; V: TRBV7-2; CDR3: CASSPGTGVRETQYF; DNA: TGTGCCAGCAGCCCGGGGACAGGGGTGAGAGAGACCCAGTACTTC
size: few; J: TRBJ2-7; D: NA; length: 13; V: TRBV10-3; CDR3: CAIGGAGSHEQYF; DNA: TGTGCCATCGGGGGGGCAGGGTCCCACGAGCAGTACTTC
size: NA; J: TRBJ2-1; D: TRBD1; length: 16; V: TRBV10-3; CDR3: CVISVSQGARGNEQFF; DNA: TGTGTCATCAGTGTCTCACAGGGGGCGCGAGGCAATGAGCAGTTCTTC
size: NA; J: TRBJ1-2; D: TRBD1; length: 15; V: TRBV28; CDR3: CASSEAPDRVGGYTF; DNA: TGTGCCAGCAGTGAAGCCCCTGACAGGGTGGGTGGCTACACCTTC
size: NA; J: TRBJ2-3; D: TRBD2; length: 16; V: TRBV6-1; CDR3: CASSDLAGAHTDTQYF; DNA: TGTGCCAGCAGTGACCTAGCGGGGGCCCACACAGATACGCAGTATTTT
size: many; J: TRBJ2-5; D: NA; length: 15; V: TRBV13; CDR3: CASSAWGDIQETQYF; DNA: TGTGCCAGCAGCGCCTGGGGGGACATCCAAGAGACCCAGTACTTC
size: few; J: TRBJ2-1; D: TRBD2; length: 15; V: TRBV29-1; CDR3: CSVELLAVTYNEQFF; DNA: TGCAGCGTTGAATTACTAGCGGTGACCTACAATGAGCAGTTCTTC
size: NA; J: TRBJ2-1; D: NA; length: 14; V: TRBV27; CDR3: CASRSGRGLYEQFF; DNA: TGTGCCAGCAGGTCGGGACGGGGCCTATATGAGCAGTTCTTC
size: NA; J: TRBJ1-4; D: NA; length: 14; V: TRBV20-1; CDR3: CSAYSQLGNEKLFF; DNA: TGCAGTGCCTATTCTCAGTTGGGGAATGAAAAACTGTTTTTT
size: NA; J: TRBJ2-7; D: NA; length: 13; V: TRBV7-2; CDR3: CASSHNRAGEQYF; DNA: TGTGCCAGCAGTCATAACAGGGCAGGGGAGCAGTACTTC
size: NA; J: TRBJ2-3; D: NA; length: 17; V: TRBV21-1; CDR3: CASIIPRASGFPDTQYF; DNA: TGTGCCAGCATCATTCCTCGGGCTAGCGGCTTCCCGGATACGCAGTATTTT
size: few; J: TRBJ1-4; D: TRBD1; length: 14; V: TRBV7-9; CDR3: CASSEDRGGEKLFF; DNA: TGTGCCAGCAGCGAGGACAGGGGAGGTGAAAAACTGTTTTTT
size: NA; J: TRBJ1-4; D: NA; length: 14; V: TRBV3-1; CDR3: CASRPTESNEKLFF; DNA: TGTGCCAGCAGGCCCACGGAATCAAATGAAAAACTGTTTTTT